This T cell receptor (beta chain) is drawn from a study of control samples from healthy donors and cancer patients. J was trimmed by 2 bases and V by 5 bases; bases with no gene match: 8. This CDR3 has 16 amino acids. Germline loops: CDR1 SGHTA, CDR2 FQGNSA. Produced via immunoSEQ multiplex PCR; TCRdb's table is partial and in-frame only. The profile shows more than 85,000 clones, about 80% of them singletons. This clone was recorded a few times. Sequenced input: blood. The chain combines TRBV7-2 with TRBJ1-3; 8 nucleotides line up with TRBD1. The receptor's source is a woman aged 50 to 60 in good health. CDR3 residues: CASSPLGQGPGNTIYF. CDR3 nucleotide sequence: TGTGCCAGCAGCCCTCTAGGACAGGGCCCTGGAAACACCATATATTTT.